The 5 T cell receptor beta chains below were found in one sample sequenced in a study of Graves' ophthalmopathy and Graves' hyperthyroidism. Amplified material comprised TCR beta CDR3 regions derived from RNA transcripts. HTBI primers primed a first-round RT-PCR, and a second-round multiplex PCR followed. TCRdb recomputed calls from the multiplex PCR reads with MiXCR, one row per CDR3 protein. Of around 1,000,000 distinct CDR3 sequences in the sample, 35% to 40% were seen once. What was sequenced was peripheral blood or thyroid tissue (not recorded which). The receptors here all came from an adult man with Graves' hyperthyroidism.

A few counts support this clonotype. This chain connects TRBV19 to TRBJ1-1; D uncertain. Trimming removed 2 bases at V and 5 bases at J, with 21 bases between. Germline CDR1 LNHDA, CDR2 SQIVND (reference sequence). There are 17 residues in the CDR3. CDR3 amino acids: CASSIPRSAALRTEAFF. The CDR3, as DNA: TGTGCCAGTAGTATACCACGGTCGGCAGCACTTAGAACTGAAGCTTTCTTT.

This clonotype was found a few times. The junction departs from the called germline gene at one end, perhaps through a read error. The genes are TRBV10-3 and TRBJ1-1; no clear D. The CDR3 extends over 12 amino acids. Per germline, CDR1 ENHRY and CDR2 SYGVKD. Here the CDR3 DNA reads TGTGCCAGCAGTTTTCTGCGGCAACAAGCTTTCTTT. Its translation is CASSFLRQQAFF.

V and J are TRBV7-2 and TRBJ1-1; D remains unclear. The CDR3 totals 13 residues. With 4 bases removed from V and 1 base from J, the gap between germline ends came to 7 bases. Germline V gives CDR1 SGHTA, CDR2 FQGNSA. Here the CDR3 DNA reads TGTGCCAGCAGCTCTGATCAGAACACTGAAGCTTTCTTT. Its translation: CASSSDQNTEAFF.

CDR3 in amino acids: CASTPGTGDNQPQHF. The CDR3 DNA sequence: TGTGCCAGCACCCCCGGGACAGGGGACAATCAGCCCCAGCATTTT. The V call is TRBV2, the J call TRBJ1-5, with 10 bases lining up with TRBD1. Germline trimming cut 7 bases from V and 3 bases from J; bases unmatched to any gene: 6. The CDR3 spans 15 residues. Germline V CDR1 and CDR2: SNHLY, FYNNEI.

The chain carries TRBV28 and TRBJ2-2; D is unresolved. The CDR3 contains 14 residues. Trimming took off 4 bases at V and 7 bases at J, with 13 bases between the two ends. Germline values: CDR1 MDHEN, CDR2 SYDVKM. Here the CDR3 DNA reads TGTGCCAGCAGTTCCCCGGATCGTGTCGGGGAGCTGTTTTTT. It codes for CASSSPDRVGELFF.